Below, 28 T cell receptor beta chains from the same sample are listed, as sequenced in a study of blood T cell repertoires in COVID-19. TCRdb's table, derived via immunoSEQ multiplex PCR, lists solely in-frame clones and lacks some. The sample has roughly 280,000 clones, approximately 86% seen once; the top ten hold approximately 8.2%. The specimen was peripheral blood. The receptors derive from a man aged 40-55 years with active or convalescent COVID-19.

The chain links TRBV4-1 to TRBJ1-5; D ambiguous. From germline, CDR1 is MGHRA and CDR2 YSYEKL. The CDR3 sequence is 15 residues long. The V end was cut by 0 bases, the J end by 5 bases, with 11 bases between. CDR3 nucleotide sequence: TGCGCCAGCAGCCAAGATTCAGGAGGGTATCAGCCCCAGCATTTT. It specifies CASSQDSGGYQPQHF.

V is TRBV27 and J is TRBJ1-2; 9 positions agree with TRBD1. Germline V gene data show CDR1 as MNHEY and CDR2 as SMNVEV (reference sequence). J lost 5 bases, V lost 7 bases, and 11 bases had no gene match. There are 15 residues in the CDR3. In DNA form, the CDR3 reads TGTGCCAGCAAACTACAGGGGGCCAGAGGGTATGGCTACACCTTC. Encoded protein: CASKLQGARGYGYTF.

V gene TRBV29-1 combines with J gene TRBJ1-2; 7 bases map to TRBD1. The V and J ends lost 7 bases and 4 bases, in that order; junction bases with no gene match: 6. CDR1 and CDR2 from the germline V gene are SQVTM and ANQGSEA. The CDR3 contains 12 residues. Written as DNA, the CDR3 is TGCAGCGACGAGGGACAGAGCTATGGCTACACCTTC. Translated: CSDEGQSYGYTF.

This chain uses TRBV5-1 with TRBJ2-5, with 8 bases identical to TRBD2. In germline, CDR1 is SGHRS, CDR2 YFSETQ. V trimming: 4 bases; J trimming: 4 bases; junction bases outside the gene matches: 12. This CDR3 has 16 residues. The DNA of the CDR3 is TGCGCCAGCAGCCCGACTATCATAGCGGGACGAGAGACCCAGTACTTC. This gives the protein CASSPTIIAGRETQYF.

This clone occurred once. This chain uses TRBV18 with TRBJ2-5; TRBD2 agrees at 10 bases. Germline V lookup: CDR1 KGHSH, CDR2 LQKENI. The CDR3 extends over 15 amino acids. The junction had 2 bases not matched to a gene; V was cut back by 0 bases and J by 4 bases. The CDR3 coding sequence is TGTGCCAGCTCACCACCAGAGCGGGGGGGAGAGACCCAGTACTTC. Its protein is CASSPPERGGETQYF.

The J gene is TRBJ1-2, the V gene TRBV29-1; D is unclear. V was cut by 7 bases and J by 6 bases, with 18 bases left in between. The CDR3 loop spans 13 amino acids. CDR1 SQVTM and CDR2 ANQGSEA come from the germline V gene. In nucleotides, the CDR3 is TGCAGCGCGCCCAGCACTCCTAGAGATGGCTACACCTTC. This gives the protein CSAPSTPRDGYTF.

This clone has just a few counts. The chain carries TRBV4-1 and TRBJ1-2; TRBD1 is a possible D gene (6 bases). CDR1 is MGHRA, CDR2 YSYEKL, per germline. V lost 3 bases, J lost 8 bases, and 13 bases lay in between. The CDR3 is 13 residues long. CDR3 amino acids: CASSQAQGRGYTF. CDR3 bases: TGCGCCAGCAGCCAGGCACAGGGTCGAGGCTACACCTTC.

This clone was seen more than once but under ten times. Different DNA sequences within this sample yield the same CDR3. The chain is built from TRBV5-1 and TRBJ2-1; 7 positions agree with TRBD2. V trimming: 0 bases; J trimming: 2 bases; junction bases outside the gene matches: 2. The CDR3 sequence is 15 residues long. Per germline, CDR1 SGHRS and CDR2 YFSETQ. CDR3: CASSLVGGPYNEQFF. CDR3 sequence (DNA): TGCGCCAGCAGCTTGGTGGGAGGGCCCTACAATGAGCAGTTCTTC.

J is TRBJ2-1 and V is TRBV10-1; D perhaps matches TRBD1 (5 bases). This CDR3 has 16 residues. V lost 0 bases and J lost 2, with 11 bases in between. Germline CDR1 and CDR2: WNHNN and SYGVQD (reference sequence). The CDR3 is CASSESKTAAYNEQFF. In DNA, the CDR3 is TGCGCCAGCAGTGAGTCGAAGACAGCTGCCTACAATGAGCAGTTCTTC.

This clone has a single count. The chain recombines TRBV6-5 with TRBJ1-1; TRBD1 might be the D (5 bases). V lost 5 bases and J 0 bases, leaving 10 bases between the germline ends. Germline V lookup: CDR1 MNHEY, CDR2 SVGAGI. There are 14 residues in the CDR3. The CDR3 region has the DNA TGTGCCAGCAGTCAAACACAGGTGAACACTGAAGCTTTCTTT. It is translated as CASSQTQVNTEAFF.

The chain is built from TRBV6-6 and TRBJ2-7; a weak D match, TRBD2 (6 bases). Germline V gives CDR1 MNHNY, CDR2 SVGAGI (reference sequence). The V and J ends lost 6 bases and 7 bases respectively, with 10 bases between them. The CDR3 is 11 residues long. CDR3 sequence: CASRLSGEQYF. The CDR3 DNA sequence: TGTGCCAGCAGACTTAGCGGTGAGCAGTACTTC.

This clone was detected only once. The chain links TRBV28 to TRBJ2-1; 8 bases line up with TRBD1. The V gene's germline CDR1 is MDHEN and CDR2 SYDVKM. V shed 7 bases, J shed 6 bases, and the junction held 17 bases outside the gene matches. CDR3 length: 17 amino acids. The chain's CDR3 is CASTGHIGQGGINEQFF. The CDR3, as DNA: TGTGCCAGCACAGGGCACATTGGACAGGGTGGCATCAATGAGCAGTTCTTC.

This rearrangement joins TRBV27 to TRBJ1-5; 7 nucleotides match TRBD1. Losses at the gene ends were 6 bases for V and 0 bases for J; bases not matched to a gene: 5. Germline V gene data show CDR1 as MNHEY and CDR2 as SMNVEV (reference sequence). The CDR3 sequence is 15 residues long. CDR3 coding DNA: TGTGCCAGCAGAAGGGGGACAGATAGCAATCAGCCCCAGCATTTT. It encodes CASRRGTDSNQPQHF.

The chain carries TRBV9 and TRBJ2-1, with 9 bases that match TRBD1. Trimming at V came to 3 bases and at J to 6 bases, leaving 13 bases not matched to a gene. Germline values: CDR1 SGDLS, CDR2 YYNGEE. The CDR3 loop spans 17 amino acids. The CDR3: CASSAYRGRTSGNEQFF. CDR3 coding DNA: TGTGCCAGCAGCGCATACAGGGGGCGCACGAGTGGCAATGAGCAGTTCTTC. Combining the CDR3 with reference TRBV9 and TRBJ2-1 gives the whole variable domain DSGVTQTPKHLITATGQRVTLRCSPRSGDLSVYWYQQSLDQGLQFLIQYYNGEERAKGNILERFSAQQFPDLHSELNLSSLELGDSALYFCASSAYRGRTSGNEQFFGPGTRLTVL.

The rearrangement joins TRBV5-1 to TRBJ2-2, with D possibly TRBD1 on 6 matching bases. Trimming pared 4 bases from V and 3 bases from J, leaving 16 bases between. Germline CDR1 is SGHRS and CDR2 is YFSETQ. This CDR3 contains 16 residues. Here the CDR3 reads CASSVSGAVDTGELFF. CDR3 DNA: TGCGCCAGCAGCGTGTCAGGGGCCGTGGACACCGGGGAGCTGTTTTTT.

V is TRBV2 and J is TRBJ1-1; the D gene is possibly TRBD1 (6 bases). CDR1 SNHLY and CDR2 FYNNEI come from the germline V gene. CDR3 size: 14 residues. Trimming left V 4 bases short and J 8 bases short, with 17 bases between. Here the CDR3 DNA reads TGTGCCAGCAGTGGGGGGCCTAGGACAGTCGAAGCTTTCTTT. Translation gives CASSGGPRTVEAFF.

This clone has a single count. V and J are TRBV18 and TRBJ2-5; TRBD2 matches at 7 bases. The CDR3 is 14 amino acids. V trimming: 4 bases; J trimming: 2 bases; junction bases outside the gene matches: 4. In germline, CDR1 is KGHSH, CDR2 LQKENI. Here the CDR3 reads CASSRAGLQETQYF. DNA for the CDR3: TGTGCCAGCTCACGCGCGGGACTACAAGAGACCCAGTACTTC.

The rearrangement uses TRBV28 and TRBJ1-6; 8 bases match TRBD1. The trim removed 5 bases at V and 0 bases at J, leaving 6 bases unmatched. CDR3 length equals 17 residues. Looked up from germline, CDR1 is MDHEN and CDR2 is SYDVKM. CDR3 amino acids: CASSLRQGSSYNSPLHF. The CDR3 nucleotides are TGTGCCAGCAGTCTGCGACAGGGGAGCTCCTATAATTCACCCCTCCACTTT.

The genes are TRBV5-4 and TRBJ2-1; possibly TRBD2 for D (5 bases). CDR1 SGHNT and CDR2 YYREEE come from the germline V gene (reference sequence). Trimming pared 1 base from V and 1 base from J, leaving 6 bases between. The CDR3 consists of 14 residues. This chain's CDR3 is CASSLRGSYNEQFF. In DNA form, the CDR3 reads TGTGCCAGCAGCTTGCGGGGTTCCTACAATGAGCAGTTCTTC.

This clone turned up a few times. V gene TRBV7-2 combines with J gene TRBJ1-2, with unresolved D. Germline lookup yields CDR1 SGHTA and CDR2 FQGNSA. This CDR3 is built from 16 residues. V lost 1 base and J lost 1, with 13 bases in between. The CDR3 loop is CASSLVSGVGNYGYTF. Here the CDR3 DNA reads TGTGCCAGCAGCTTAGTCTCCGGGGTCGGTAACTATGGCTACACCTTC.

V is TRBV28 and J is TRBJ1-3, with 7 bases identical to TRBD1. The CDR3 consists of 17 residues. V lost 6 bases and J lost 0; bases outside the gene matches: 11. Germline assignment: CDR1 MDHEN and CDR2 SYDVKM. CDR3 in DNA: TGTGCCAGCAGATACACCGGGACAGCTTTCTCTGGAAACACCATATATTTT. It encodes CASRYTGTAFSGNTIYF. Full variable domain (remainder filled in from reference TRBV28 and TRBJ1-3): DVKVTQSSRYLVKRTGEKVFLECVQDMDHENMFWYRQDPGLGLRLIYFSYDVKMKEKGDIPEGYSVSREKKERFSLILESASTNQTSMYLCASRYTGTAFSGNTIYFGEGSWLTVV.

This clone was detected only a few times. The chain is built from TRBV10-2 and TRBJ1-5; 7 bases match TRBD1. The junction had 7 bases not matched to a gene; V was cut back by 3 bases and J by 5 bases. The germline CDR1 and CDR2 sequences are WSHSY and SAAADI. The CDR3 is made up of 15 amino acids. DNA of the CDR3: TGCGCCAGCAGTGACCACCGGGACAGAGATCAGCCCCAGCATTTT. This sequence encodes CASSDHRDRDQPQHF.

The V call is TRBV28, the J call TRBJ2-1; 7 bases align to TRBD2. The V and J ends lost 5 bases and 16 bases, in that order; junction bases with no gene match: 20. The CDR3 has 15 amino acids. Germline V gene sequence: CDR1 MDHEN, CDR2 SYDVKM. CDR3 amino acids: CASSPPGAGQSSRFF. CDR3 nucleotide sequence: TGTGCCAGCAGTCCCCCCGGAGCGGGGCAATCGTCGAGATTCTTC.

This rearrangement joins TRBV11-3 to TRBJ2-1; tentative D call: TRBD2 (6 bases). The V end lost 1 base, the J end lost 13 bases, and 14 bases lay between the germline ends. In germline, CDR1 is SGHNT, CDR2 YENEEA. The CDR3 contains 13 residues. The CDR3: CASSLVSSAPQFF. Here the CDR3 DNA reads TGTGCCAGCAGCTTAGTTTCTAGCGCTCCACAGTTCTTC.

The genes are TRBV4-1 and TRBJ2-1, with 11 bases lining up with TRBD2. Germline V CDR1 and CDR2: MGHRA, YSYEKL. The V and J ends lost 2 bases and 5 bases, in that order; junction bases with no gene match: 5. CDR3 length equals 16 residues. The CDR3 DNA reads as TGCGCCAGCAGCCAACCTGTAGCGGGAGGGGACAATGAGCAGTTCTTC. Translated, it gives CASSQPVAGGDNEQFF.

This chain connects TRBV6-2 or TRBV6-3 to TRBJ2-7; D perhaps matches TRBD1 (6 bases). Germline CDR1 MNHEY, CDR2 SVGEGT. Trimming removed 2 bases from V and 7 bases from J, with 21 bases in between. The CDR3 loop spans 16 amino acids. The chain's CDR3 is CASSYTGRPGVGEQYF. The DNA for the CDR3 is TGTGCCAGCAGTTACACTGGTCGTCCAGGGGTTGGGGAGCAGTACTTC.

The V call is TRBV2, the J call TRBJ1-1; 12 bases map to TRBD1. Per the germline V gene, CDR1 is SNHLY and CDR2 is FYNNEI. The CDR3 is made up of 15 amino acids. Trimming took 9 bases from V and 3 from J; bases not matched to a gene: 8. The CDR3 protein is CASSGTGGVDTEAFF. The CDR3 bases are TGTGCCAGTTCCGGGACAGGGGGCGTAGACACTGAAGCTTTCTTT.

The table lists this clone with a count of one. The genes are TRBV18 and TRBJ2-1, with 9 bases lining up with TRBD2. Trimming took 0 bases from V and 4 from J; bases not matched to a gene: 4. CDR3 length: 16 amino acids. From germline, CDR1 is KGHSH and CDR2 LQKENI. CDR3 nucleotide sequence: TGTGCCAGCTCACCACCTCTAGCGGGATCTTACAATGAGCAGTTCTTC. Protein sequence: CASSPPLAGSYNEQFF.